The 19 T cell receptor beta chains given below trace back to one sample, sequenced in a study of cytotoxic CD8 clonotypes in ibrutinib-treated CLL. Clones were sequenced by immunoSEQ multiplex PCR, and TCRdb holds only the in-frame ones, with some missing. The profile covers 150,000 to 200,000 clones, with nearly 90% appearing a single time and 3% taken by the ten largest. Sequencing used PBMCs, obtained at disease progression, from a patient treated with ibrutinib. These receptors were taken from a human donor with chronic lymphocytic leukemia.

The V call is TRBV6-5, the J call TRBJ1-1; a weak D match, TRBD1 (5 bases). Germline V CDR1 and CDR2: MNHEY, SVGAGI. This CDR3 has 14 residues. Trimming pared 0 bases from V and 6 bases from J, leaving 11 bases between. CDR3 bases: TGTGCCAGCAGTTACTCGACAGTGGTGTCTGAAGCTTTCTTT. Its protein is CASSYSTVVSEAFF.

The chain combines TRBV7-9 with TRBJ1-3, with D possibly TRBD1 on 5 matching bases. Germline CDR1 reads SEHNR; CDR2 reads FQNEAQ (reference sequence). CDR3 length: 17 amino acids. V was clipped by 5 bases and J by 0 bases, with 17 bases between them. The CDR3 DNA reads TGTGCCAGCAGCCCCAGACCGGGACCGAGCTCTGGAAACACCATATATTTT. This gives the protein CASSPRPGPSSGNTIYF.

Only one count was recorded for this clone. The V gene is TRBV4-2, the J gene TRBJ1-4, with TRBD1 matching over 7 bases. CDR3 size: 15 residues. Germline V gene lookup returns CDR1 LGHNA and CDR2 YNFKEQ. V was clipped by 0 bases and J by 6 bases; unmatched bases: 4. CDR3 loop: CASSQDGQGDEKLFF. In nucleotides, the CDR3 is TGTGCCAGCAGCCAAGATGGGCAGGGGGATGAAAAACTGTTTTTT.

The genes are TRBV9 and TRBJ2-2, with TRBD2 identical over 8 bases. Per the germline V gene, CDR1 is SGDLS and CDR2 is YYNGEE. The CDR3 contains 15 residues. V lost 3 bases, J lost 0 bases, and 1 base stayed unmatched. DNA for the CDR3: TGTGCCAGCAGCGCACTAGCGGCGAACACCGGGGAGCTGTTTTTT. Its translation is CASSALAANTGELFF.

The chain couples TRBV2 to TRBJ1-1, with TRBD1 matching 8 bases. CDR3 length equals 14 residues. Germline V gives CDR1 SNHLY, CDR2 FYNNEI. V shed 4 bases and J 5 bases; nucleotides not matched to a gene: 6. CDR3 bases: TGTGCCAGCAGTGGGCAGGGGGCGCGGACTGAAGCTTTCTTT. Its protein product is CASSGQGARTEAFF.

This chain uses TRBV13 with TRBJ1-3; a weak D match, TRBD1 (5 bases). CDR3 length: 16 amino acids. V was pared by 1 base and J by 4 bases, with 14 bases between. The germline CDR1 and CDR2 sequences are PRHDT and FYEKMQ (reference sequence). This CDR3 is CASSLVPGTSGNTIYF. In DNA, the CDR3 is TGTGCCAGCAGCTTAGTACCGGGGACGAGCGGAAACACCATATATTTT.

This chain connects TRBV7-3 to TRBJ2-7; 13 bases align to TRBD2. The CDR3 runs to 16 residues. Germline-derived CDR1 and CDR2 are SGHTA and FQGTGA. V shed 2 bases and J 4 bases; nucleotides not matched to a gene: 5. CDR3 residues: CASSLGGLAGNYEQYF. The CDR3 DNA reads TGTGCCAGCAGCTTAGGGGGACTAGCGGGAAATTACGAGCAGTACTTC.

This chain's CDR3 is CASSPQGANEKLFF. The DNA for the CDR3 is TGTGCCAGCTCACCGCAGGGGGCTAATGAAAAACTGTTTTTT. This sequence joins TRBV18 and TRBJ1-4; 7 positions agree with TRBD1. CDR1 is KGHSH and CDR2 is LQKENI in the germline V gene. The CDR3 length is 14 residues. Trimming took 3 bases from V and 3 from J; bases not matched to a gene: 1. Filled out from reference TRBV18 and TRBJ1-4, the complete variable domain reads NAGVMQNPRHLVRRRGQEARLRCSPMKGHSHVYWYRQLPEEGLKFMVYLQKENIIDESGMPKERFSAEFPKEGPSILRIQQVVRGDSAAYFCASSPQGANEKLFFGSGTQLSVL.

The chain couples TRBV5-1 to TRBJ1-2, with a weak D call TRBD1 (5 bases). Germline V gene data show CDR1 as SGHRS and CDR2 as YFSETQ. The CDR3 is made up of 13 amino acids. V dropped 3 bases and J dropped 10 bases, with 16 bases sitting between them. The CDR3 DNA is TGCGCCAGCAGCTGGGGGGATGCAGCGGTCTACACCTTC. Residues: CASSWGDAAVYTF.

The chain links TRBV6-1 to TRBJ1-1; D unclear. This CDR3 has 13 amino acids. Trimming took off 6 bases at V and 1 base at J, with 9 bases between the two ends. Germline CDR1 reads MNHNS; CDR2 reads SASEGT. The CDR3 region is CASSGPRNTEAFF. The CDR3 nucleotides are TGTGCCAGCAGCGGCCCAAGGAACACTGAAGCTTTCTTT.

The J gene is TRBJ2-7, the V gene TRBV18; the D is unclear. The CDR3 has 13 residues. Trimming took 3 bases from V and 5 from J, leaving 11 bases between them. Germline CDR1 and CDR2: KGHSH and LQKENI. The CDR3 DNA sequence: TGTGCCAGCTCACCGGTGGGGTCGGACGAGCAGTACTTC. The encoded protein is CASSPVGSDEQYF.

The chain is built from TRBV27 and TRBJ2-5; D gene uncertain. Germline CDR1 MNHEY, CDR2 SMNVEV (reference sequence). The V end was cut by 5 bases, the J end by 4 bases, with 17 bases between. CDR3 length: 15 amino acids. The CDR3 is CASSPSLSFPETQYF. The CDR3 DNA sequence: TGTGCCAGCAGTCCCAGCCTTAGCTTCCCAGAGACCCAGTACTTC.

J is TRBJ1-2 and V is TRBV5-6; the D gene is possibly TRBD1 (6 bases). The CDR3 is 16 residues long. Germline V gene lookup returns CDR1 SGHDT and CDR2 YYEEEE. V lost 4 bases, J lost 4 bases, and 20 bases lay in between. The CDR3: CASSEPGGGLVYGYTF. CDR3 nucleotides: TGTGCCAGCAGCGAACCCGGGGGGGGGCTAGTCTATGGCTACACCTTC.

As DNA, the CDR3 is TGTGCCAGCAGAGGGACTAGCGGGAGCAATGAGCAGTTCTTC. It is translated as CASRGTSGSNEQFF. V gene TRBV27 combines with J gene TRBJ2-1; 14 nucleotides line up with TRBD2. Trimming removed 6 bases from V and 6 bases from J; junction bases left unmatched: 1. This CDR3 region has 14 residues. The germline CDR1 and CDR2 sequences are MNHEY and SMNVEV (reference sequence).

The chain combines TRBV6-5 with TRBJ1-2; D gene ambiguous. The CDR3 runs 15 residues. Deletions cut 5 bases from V and 2 bases from J, with 15 bases between. Germline-derived CDR1 and CDR2 are MNHEY and SVGAGI. CDR3 amino acids: CASSAKTPGNYGYTF. CDR3 coding DNA: TGTGCCAGCAGTGCGAAGACACCGGGAAACTATGGCTACACCTTC.

The chain combines TRBV7-9 with TRBJ1-3, with TRBD1 as a possible D gene (5 bases). CDR1 and CDR2 from the germline V gene are SEHNR and FQNEAQ (reference sequence). The V end was cut by 3 bases, the J end by 2 bases, with 11 bases between. This CDR3 has 15 residues. The CDR3 nucleotides read TGTGCCAGCAGCTTTTCGGCAGGGACTGGAAACACCATATATTTT. Its translation: CASSFSAGTGNTIYF.

The rearrangement uses TRBV28 and TRBJ1-5; no firm D call. Deletions cut 1 base from V and 0 bases from J, with 7 bases between. The CDR3 length is 15 residues. The V gene's germline CDR1 is MDHEN and CDR2 SYDVKM. In nucleotides, the CDR3 is TGTGCCAGCAGTTTATTAGGCGTTAGCAATCAGCCCCAGCATTTT. Residues: CASSLLGVSNQPQHF.

The rearrangement joins TRBV7-2 to TRBJ1-5; possible D gene TRBD1, 5 bases. V dropped 4 bases and J dropped 3 bases, with 19 bases sitting between them. The CDR3 is 17 residues long. From germline, CDR1 is SGHTA and CDR2 FQGNSA. CDR3 region: CASSSQRGPGDNQPQHF. The CDR3 DNA reads TGTGCCAGCAGCTCACAAAGAGGGCCGGGGGACAATCAGCCCCAGCATTTT.

This clone appeared a single time. V gene TRBV29-1 combines with J gene TRBJ1-3; D may be TRBD1 (6 bases). V lost 3 bases and J lost 0, with 12 bases in between. CDR1 is SQVTM, CDR2 ANQGSEA, per germline. The CDR3 length is 15 residues. The CDR3 loop is CSVDTTGASGNTIYF. The CDR3 DNA reads as TGCAGCGTTGATACGACAGGAGCCTCTGGAAACACCATATATTTT.